This T cell receptor (beta chain) originates from a study of T cells in Graves' hyperthyroidism and ophthalmopathy. Uncontrolled infection, other autoimmune disease, pregnancy or lactation led to exclusion. Orbital computed tomography, thyroid ultrasound, serum thyroxine and TRAb, and clinical symptoms together informed the diagnoses. Study-level results: Most thyroid-expanded clonotypes above 0.001 were also found in blood. Stable hyperthyroidism was told apart from ophthalmopathy by a model built on 13 V-J features.

Concerning this clonotype itself: The antigen remains unidentified.

Researchers amplified the TCR beta CDR3 regions from RNA transcripts. Using the HTBI primer set, a first-round RT-PCR was run on the TCR CDR3. One entry per CDR3 protein results from TCRdb running MiXCR on the multiplex PCR reads. The repertoire holds around 620,000 distinct CDR3 sequences, approximately 44% seen once, with around 20% in the top ten. This CDR3 is built from 14 residues. Trimming stripped 6 bases from V and 1 base from J, with 13 bases between. Looked up from germline, CDR1 is SEHNR and CDR2 is FQNEAQ (reference sequence). This sequence was found in an adult woman with Graves' disease, either hyperthyroidism or ophthalmopathy (not recorded which). The chain is built from TRBV7-9 and TRBJ2-7; D remains ambiguous. Sequenced material: peripheral blood or thyroid tissue (not recorded which). The CDR3 spells CASSSIPDSYEQYF. DNA for the CDR3: TGTGCCAGCAGTTCAATTCCGGATTCCTACGAGCAGTACTTC.